Shown below are 12 T cell receptor beta chains from a single sample sequenced in a study of cytomegalovirus exposure and HLA in healthy donors. The primer mix had 60 Vbeta and 13 Jbeta primers. Data came from immunoSEQ multiplex PCR; TCRdb stores just in-frame clones and leaves some out. Of approximately 99,000 clones in the sample, about four fifths were seen once. The material sequenced was PBMCs. Receptors were obtained from a man in his forties in good health and CMV-seropositive.

This chain uses TRBV7-2 with TRBJ2-3; 7 positions agree with TRBD2. Per germline, CDR1 SGHTA and CDR2 FQGNSA. Trimming took 4 bases from V and 1 from J; bases not matched to a gene: 5. There are 15 residues in the CDR3. The CDR3 sequence: CASSSWTSRTDTQYF. CDR3 in DNA: TGTGCCAGCAGCTCATGGACTAGTCGCACAGATACGCAGTATTTT.

The CDR3 loop is CASSLGRGYEQYF. CDR3 sequence (DNA): TGTGCCAGCAGCTTAGGTAGGGGGTACGAGCAGTACTTC. The chain links TRBV7-9 to TRBJ2-7; D may be TRBD1 (6 bases). The CDR3 is 13 residues long. Germline assignment: CDR1 SEHNR and CDR2 FQNEAQ (reference sequence). Between the trimmed V and J ends, which lost 1 base and 4 bases, there was a span of 8 bases.

The chain recombines TRBV19 with TRBJ1-2; 8 bases line up with TRBD1. Looked up from germline, CDR1 is LNHDA and CDR2 is SQIVND (reference sequence). J was trimmed by 6 bases and V by 1 base; bases with no gene match: 7. This CDR3 is 15 amino acids long. The CDR3 spells CASSIGTGKWNGYTF. In DNA, the CDR3 is TGTGCCAGTAGTATAGGGACAGGGAAGTGGAATGGCTACACCTTC.

Points on this clone: Other nucleotide sequences in the sample specify the same CDR3. This chain joins TRBV27 and TRBJ2-1, with a possible D match to TRBD2 (6 bases). This CDR3 spans 15 amino acids. Germline-derived CDR1 and CDR2 are MNHEY and SMNVEV (reference sequence). Trimming stripped 3 bases from V and 0 bases from J, with 9 bases between. DNA for the CDR3: TGTGCCAGCAGTTTGGCGGGGAGCTCCTACAATGAGCAGTTCTTC. Its translation is CASSLAGSSYNEQFF.

The rearrangement uses TRBV7-2 and TRBJ2-7, with 7 bases that match TRBD1. There are 15 residues in the CDR3. Germline CDR1 reads SGHTA; CDR2 reads FQGNSA. The V segment lost 2 bases and the J segment 0 bases; nucleotides outside the gene matches: 4. The CDR3 DNA sequence: TGTGCCAGCAGCTTAACAGGGGTCCGCTCCTACGAGCAGTACTTC. Translating it yields CASSLTGVRSYEQYF. Full variable domain (missing parts from reference TRBV7-2 and TRBJ2-7): GAGVSQSPSNKVTEKGKDVELRCDPISGHTALYWYRQSLGQGLEFLIYFQGNSAPDKSGLPSDRFSAERTGGSVSTLTIQRTQQEDSAVYLCASSLTGVRSYEQYFGPGTRLTVT.

V gene TRBV6-1 combines with J gene TRBJ2-7; TRBD2 matches at 8 bases. The junction had 5 bases not matched to a gene; V was cut back by 3 bases and J by 1 base. Germline V lookup: CDR1 MNHNS, CDR2 SASEGT. The CDR3 is made up of 15 amino acids. The DNA of the CDR3 is TGTGCCAGCAGTGACCGCGGGAGGTTATCCTACGAGCAGTACTTC. Its translation is CASSDRGRLSYEQYF.

The V gene is TRBV25-1, the J gene TRBJ2-3; 9 bases agree with TRBD2. V was clipped by 4 bases and J by 5 bases; unmatched bases: 4. The CDR3 totals 14 residues. Per germline, CDR1 MGHDK and CDR2 SYGVNS. As DNA, the CDR3 is TGTGCCAGCAGTGCGTTTAGCGGGAGAGATACGCAGTATTTT. Protein sequence: CASSAFSGRDTQYF.

This clone has just one count. This chain connects TRBV7-2 to TRBJ2-2, with D uncertain. This CDR3 contains 13 residues. The germline V gene has CDR1 SGHTA and CDR2 FQGNSA. V shed 3 bases and J shed 5 bases, with 7 bases lying between them. This CDR3 is CASSFSVTGELFF. The CDR3 DNA follows: TGTGCCAGCAGCTTCTCCGTAACCGGGGAGCTGTTTTTT.

The chain employs TRBV7-6 and TRBJ2-1; 10 nucleotides align to TRBD2. Trimming at V came to 1 base and at J to 0 bases, leaving 9 bases not matched to a gene. Germline-derived CDR1 and CDR2 are SGHVS and FNYEAQ. There are 19 residues in the CDR3. The DNA for the CDR3 is TGTGCCAGCAGCTTAGGGGCTAGCGGGGGCCCTAGCTCCTACAATGAGCAGTTCTTC. This sequence encodes CASSLGASGGPSSYNEQFF.

V and J are TRBV28 and TRBJ2-7, with TRBD2 identical over 13 bases. CDR3 length: 16 residues. After removal of 7 bases from V and 0 bases from J, the junction contained 6 bases not matched to a gene. From germline, CDR1 is MDHEN and CDR2 SYDVKM. CDR3 bases: TGTGCCAGCACCCGGACTAGCGGGGGCAGCTCCTACGAGCAGTACTTC. Translating it yields CASTRTSGGSSYEQYF.

The chain combines TRBV5-1 with TRBJ2-7, with D perhaps matching TRBD2 (7 bases). V lost 0 bases and J lost 6, with 13 bases in between. Germline CDR1 reads SGHRS; CDR2 reads YFSETQ. The CDR3 runs 14 residues. The CDR3 loop reads CASSLGQGGGEQYF. DNA of the CDR3: TGCGCCAGCAGCTTGGGGCAGGGAGGGGGCGAGCAGTACTTC.

CDR3 loop: CASSHRDRVTSGSVTDTQYF. The CDR3 DNA reads TGTGCCAGCAGCCACCGGGACAGGGTGACTAGCGGGAGTGTCACAGATACGCAGTATTTT. The rearrangement uses TRBV13 and TRBJ2-3, with 12 positions matching TRBD2. The CDR3 sequence is 20 residues long. Germline loops: CDR1 PRHDT, CDR2 FYEKMQ (reference sequence). V was pared by 5 bases and J by 2 bases, with 17 bases of the junction left unmatched.